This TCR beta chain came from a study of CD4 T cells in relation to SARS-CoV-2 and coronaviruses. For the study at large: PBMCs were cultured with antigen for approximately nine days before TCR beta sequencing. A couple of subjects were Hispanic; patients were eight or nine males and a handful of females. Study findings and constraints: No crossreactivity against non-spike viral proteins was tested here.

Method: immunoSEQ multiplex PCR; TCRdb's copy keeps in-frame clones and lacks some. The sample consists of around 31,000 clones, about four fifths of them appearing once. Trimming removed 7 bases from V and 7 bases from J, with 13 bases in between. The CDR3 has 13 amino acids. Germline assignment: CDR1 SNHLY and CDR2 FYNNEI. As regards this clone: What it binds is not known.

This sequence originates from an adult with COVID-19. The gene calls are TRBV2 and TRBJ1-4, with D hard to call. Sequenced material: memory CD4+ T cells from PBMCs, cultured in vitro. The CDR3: CASIREESEKLFF. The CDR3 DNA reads TGTGCCAGCATCCGGGAGGAAAGTGAAAAACTGTTTTTT.